These T cell receptor beta chains were read from a single sample in a study of CD8+CD57+ T cells in acquired aplastic anemia. TCRdb processed the reads anew with MiXCR; each CDR3 protein has one entry. The sample consists of some 180,000 distinct CDR3 sequences, about 47% of them appearing once. Sequenced sample: sorted CD4+, CD8+, or CD8+CD57+ T cells (not recorded which) from PBMCs. Receptors were obtained from a human donor in good health. Both conserved end residues are part of each CDR3. D genes are given only for firm matches. Size is stated for part of the rows, as once, few or many counts, or as a class when the clone is expanded.

clone_size	d_call	j_call	v_call	cdr3_aa	cdr3_nt
few	TRBD2	TRBJ2-2	TRBV6-1	CASRDSGRTYTGELFF	TGTGCCAGCAGGGATAGCGGGAGGACGTACACCGGGGAGCTGTTTTTT
-	-	TRBJ2-7	TRBV29-1	CSVETIYEQYF	TGCAGCGTTGAGACTATCTACGAGCAGTACTTC
once	-	TRBJ2-1	TRBV9	CASSVELGNEQFF	TGTGCCAGCAGCGTAGAACTAGGAAATGAGCAGTTCTTC
-	-	TRBJ1-3	TRBV3-1	CASSQGTGNTIYF	TGTGCCAGCAGCCAGGGTACTGGAAACACCATATATTTT
-	-	TRBJ2-6	TRBV10-3	CAHALVDRFSGANVLTF	TGTGCCCATGCTCTTGTGGACAGATTTTCTGGGGCCAACGTCCTGACTTTC
once	-	TRBJ2-5	TRBV24-1	CVTSDPDTLETQYF	TGTGTCACCAGTGACCCGGACACGTTGGAGACCCAGTACTTC
-	TRBD2	TRBJ2-5	TRBV2	CASSDRTSQETQYF	TGTGCCAGCAGTGACCGGACTAGCCAAGAGACCCAGTACTTC
-	TRBD1	TRBJ2-7	TRBV25-1	CASSRRGTGLPYSYEQYF	TGTGCCAGCAGCCGAAGGGGGACAGGCCTTCCCTACTCCTACGAACAGTACTTC
many	TRBD1	TRBJ2-1	TRBV7-7	CASSSGTGGSNEQFF	TGTGCTAGCAGCTCCGGGACAGGGGGTTCGAATGAGCAGTTCTTC
once	-	TRBJ2-1	TRBV4-2	CASSQGDREQFF	TGTGCCAGCAGCCAAGGTGACAGAGAGCAGTTCTTC
few	-	TRBJ2-1	TRBV7-2	CASSLTGSYNEQFF	TGTGCCAGCAGCTTAACGGGGAGCTACAATGAGCAGTTCTTC
-	TRBD2	TRBJ2-3	TRBV4-2	CASSPLAGGGTDTQCF	TGTGCCAGCAGCCCTTTAGCGGGAGGGGGCACAGATACGCAGTGTTTT
many	TRBD1	TRBJ2-7	TRBV4-1	CASSRDRGRGYEQYF	TGCGCCAGCAGCCGCGACAGGGGGCGCGGGTACGAGCAGTACTTC
many	-	TRBJ2-2	TRBV6-5	CASSYSMVGGRLFF	TGTGCCAGCAGTTACTCGATGGTGGGGGGAAGGCTGTTTTTT
-	-	TRBJ2-1	TRBV29-1	CSVEIPAPTYNEQFF	TGCAGCGTTGAGATCCCCGCTCCGACCTACAATGAGCAGTTCTTC
many	-	TRBJ1-5	TRBV5-6	CASSFSGRAQHF	TGTGCCAGCAGCTTTTCGGGCAGGGCCCAGCATTTT
-	TRBD1	TRBJ2-7	TRBV7-2	CASSSGQGGRWQYF	TGTGCCAGCAGCTCCGGACAGGGCGGTAGGTGGCAGTACTTC
-	TRBD1	TRBJ2-7	TRBV7-2	CASSVTGDVYEQYF	TGTGCCAGCAGCGTGACAGGGGATGTCTACGAGCAGTACTTC
-	TRBD2	TRBJ2-1	TRBV12-3/TRBV12-4	CASSIGLAGGNEQFF	TGTGCCAGCAGTATAGGACTAGCGGGGGGCAATGAGCAGTTCTTC
-	-	TRBJ2-1	TRBV28	CASSTPYTVKGKQFF	TGTGCCAGCAGTACCCCTTATACCGTAAAGGGCAAGCAGTTCTTC
many	TRBD1	TRBJ2-4	TRBV20-1	CSALGQRGDIQYF	TGCAGTGCTCTGGGACAGCGAGGGGACATTCAGTACTTC
few	TRBD1	TRBJ1-2	TRBV24-1	CATSDHRGRESYGYTF	TGTGCCACCAGTGATCACAGGGGGCGCGAGTCCTATGGCTACACCTTC
-	TRBD1	TRBJ1-2	TRBV2	CASELGTVYYGYTF	TGTGCCAGCGAACTAGGGACAGTCTACTATGGCTACACCTTC
-	TRBD2	TRBJ2-7	TRBV5-5	CASSPGLAGQLQYF	TGTGCCAGCAGCCCGGGACTAGCGGGGCAATTGCAGTACTTC
-	-	TRBJ1-1	TRBV2	CASSEVGEVHEAFF	TGTGCCAGCAGTGAAGTAGGGGAGGTCCACGAAGCTTTCTTT
many	-	TRBJ2-1	TRBV5-5	CASTERISYNEQFF	TGTGCCAGCACGGAGCGGATCTCCTACAATGAGCAGTTCTTC
-	-	TRBJ2-7	TRBV19	CASSLHHTGRYEQYF	TGTGCCAGTAGTTTACATCACACAGGGAGATACGAGCAGTACTTC
once	-	TRBJ2-5	TRBV7-8	CASSLDGGLETQYF	TGTGCCAGCAGCTTAGATGGGGGCTTGGAGACCCAGTACTTC
few	-	TRBJ2-7	TRBV20-1	CSASGSSSYEQYF	TGCAGTGCTAGCGGGAGCAGCTCCTACGAGCAGTACTTC
-	-	TRBJ2-3	TRBV29-1	CSVGPGGTDTQYF	TGCAGCGTTGGTCCCGGGGGCACAGATACGCAGTATTTT
many	TRBD1	TRBJ1-1	TRBV6-1	CASRRDRRVNTEAFF	TGTGCCAGCAGGAGGGACAGGAGAGTGAACACTGAAGCTTTCTTT
-	-	TRBJ2-7	TRBV20-1	CSARRLLTYEQYF	TGCAGTGCTAGACGGCTTCTGACGTACGAGCAGTACTTC
-	-	TRBJ2-7	TRBV6-1	CASIPGNTRPYEQYF	TGTGCCAGCATTCCAGGGAATACTAGGCCCTACGAGCAGTACTTC
many	-	TRBJ1-1	TRBV29-1	CSVDLRDKGMNTEAFF	TGCAGCGTCGATCTCCGTGATAAGGGGATGAACACTGAAGCTTTCTTT
-	-	TRBJ2-1	TRBV5-1	CASSLGWADEQFF	TGCGCCAGCAGCTTGGGCTGGGCGGATGAGCAGTTCTTC
-	TRBD1	TRBJ1-2	TRBV10-3	CAISESFMTGCGYGYTF	TGTGCCATCAGTGAGTCGTTTATGACAGGGTGTGGCTATGGCTACACCTTT
once	-	TRBJ1-2	TRBV10-3	CANLTGGPENYGYTF	TGTGCCAACCTCACTGGGGGACCAGAGAACTATGGCTACACCTTC
-	TRBD1	TRBJ1-1	TRBV9	CASSSGTGVEAFF	TGTGCCAGCAGTTCCGGGACAGGGGTTGAAGCTTTCTTT
many	TRBD2	TRBJ2-5	TRBV3-1	CASTGTSGSWTQYF	TGTGCCAGCACCGGGACTAGCGGCTCTTGGACCCAGTACTTC
-	-	TRBJ1-5	TRBV15	CATSSNPRQPQHF	TGTGCCACCAGCAGTAACCCCCGGCAGCCCCAGCATTTT
once	-	TRBJ1-1	TRBV15	CATSREGRGGDTEAFF	TGTGCCACCAGCAGAGAGGGGCGGGGTGGGGACACTGAAGCTTTCTTT
many	-	TRBJ2-7	TRBV6-5	CASSYMGSGGYEQYF	TGTGCCAGCAGTTACATGGGGTCAGGGGGGTACGAGCAGTACTTC